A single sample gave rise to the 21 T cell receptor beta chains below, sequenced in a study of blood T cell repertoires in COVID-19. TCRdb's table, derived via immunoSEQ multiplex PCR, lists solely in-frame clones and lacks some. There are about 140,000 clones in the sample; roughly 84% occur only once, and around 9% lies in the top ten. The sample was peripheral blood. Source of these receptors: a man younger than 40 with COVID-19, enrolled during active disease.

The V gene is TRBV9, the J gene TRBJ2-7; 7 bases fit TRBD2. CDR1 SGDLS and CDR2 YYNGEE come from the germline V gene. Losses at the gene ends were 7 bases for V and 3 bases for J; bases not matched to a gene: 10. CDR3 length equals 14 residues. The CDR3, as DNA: TGTGCCAGCGGGCAGGGAGGGAGGAGCTACGAGCAGTACTTC. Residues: CASGQGGRSYEQYF.

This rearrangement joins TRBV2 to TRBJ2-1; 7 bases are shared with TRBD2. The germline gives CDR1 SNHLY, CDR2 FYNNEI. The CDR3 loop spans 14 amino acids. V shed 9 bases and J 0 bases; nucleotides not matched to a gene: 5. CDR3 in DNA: TGTGCCAGTAGGCGGGAGACCTCCTACAATGAGCAGTTCTTC. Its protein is CASRRETSYNEQFF.

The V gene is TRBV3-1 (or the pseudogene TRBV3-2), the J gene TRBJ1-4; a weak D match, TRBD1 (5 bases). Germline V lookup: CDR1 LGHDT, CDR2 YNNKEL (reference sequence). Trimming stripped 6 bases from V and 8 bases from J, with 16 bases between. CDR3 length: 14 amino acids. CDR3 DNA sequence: TGTGCCAGCAGTCACGCGGGGGGTGGAGAAAAACTGTTTTTT. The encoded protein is CASSHAGGGEKLFF.

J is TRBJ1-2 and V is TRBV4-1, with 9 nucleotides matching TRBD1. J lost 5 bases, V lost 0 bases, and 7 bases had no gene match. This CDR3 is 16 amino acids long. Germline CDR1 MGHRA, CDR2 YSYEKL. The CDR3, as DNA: TGCGCCAGCAGCCAAGATGGGACAGGGATAACATATGGCTACACCTTC. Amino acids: CASSQDGTGITYGYTF.

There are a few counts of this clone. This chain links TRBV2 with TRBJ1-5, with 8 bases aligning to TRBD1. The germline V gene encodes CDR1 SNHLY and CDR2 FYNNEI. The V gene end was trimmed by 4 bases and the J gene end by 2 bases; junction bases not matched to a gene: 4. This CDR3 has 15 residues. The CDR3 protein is CASSVETGGNQPQHF. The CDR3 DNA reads TGTGCCAGCAGTGTGGAGACAGGGGGCAATCAGCCCCAGCATTTT.

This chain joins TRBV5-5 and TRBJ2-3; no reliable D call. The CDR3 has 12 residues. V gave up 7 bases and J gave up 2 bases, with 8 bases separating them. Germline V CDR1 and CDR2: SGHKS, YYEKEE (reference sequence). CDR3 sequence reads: CASEPHTDTQYF. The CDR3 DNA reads TGTGCCAGCGAGCCCCACACAGATACGCAGTATTTT.

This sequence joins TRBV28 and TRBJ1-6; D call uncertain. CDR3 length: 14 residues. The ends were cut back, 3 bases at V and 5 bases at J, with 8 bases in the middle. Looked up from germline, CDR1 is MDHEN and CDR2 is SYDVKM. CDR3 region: CASSFGGNNSPLHF. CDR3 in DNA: TGTGCCAGCAGTTTCGGAGGTAATAATTCACCCCTCCACTTT.

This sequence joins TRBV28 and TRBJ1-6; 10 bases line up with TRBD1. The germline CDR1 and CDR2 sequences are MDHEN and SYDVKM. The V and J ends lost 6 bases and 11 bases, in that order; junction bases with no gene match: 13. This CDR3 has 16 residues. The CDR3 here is CASSSPGQGRGTPLHF. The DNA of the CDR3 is TGTGCCAGCAGCTCCCCGGGACAGGGGCGGGGGACACCCCTCCACTTT. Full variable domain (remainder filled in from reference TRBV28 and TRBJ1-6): DVKVTQSSRYLVKRTGEKVFLECVQDMDHENMFWYRQDPGLGLRLIYFSYDVKMKEKGDIPEGYSVSREKKERFSLILESASTNQTSMYLCASSSPGQGRGTPLHFGNGTRLTVT.

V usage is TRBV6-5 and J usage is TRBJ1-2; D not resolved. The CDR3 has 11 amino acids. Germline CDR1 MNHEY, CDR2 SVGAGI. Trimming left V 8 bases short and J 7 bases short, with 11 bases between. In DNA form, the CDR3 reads TGTGCCAGCTTTTCCTCGGGTGGCTACACCTTC. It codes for CASFSSGGYTF.

CDR3 loop: CASSSDRVQQPQHF. As DNA, the CDR3 is TGTGCCAGCAGCTCCGACAGGGTTCAACAGCCCCAGCATTTT. The V and J genes are TRBV7-8 and TRBJ1-5; TRBD1 matches 7 bases. V was pared by 4 bases and J by 7 bases, with 7 bases of the junction left unmatched. Germline CDR1 and CDR2: SGHVS and FQNEAQ. The CDR3 length is 14 residues.

Here the CDR3 reads CASSRGGANTGELFF. The CDR3 coding sequence is TGCGCCAGCAGCCGGGGAGGGGCGAACACCGGGGAGCTGTTTTTT. The V and J genes are TRBV5-1 and TRBJ2-2, with 7 bases lining up with TRBD2. Germline-derived CDR1 and CDR2 are SGHRS and YFSETQ. V lost 4 bases, J lost 0 bases, and 3 bases stayed unmatched. This CDR3 spans 15 amino acids.

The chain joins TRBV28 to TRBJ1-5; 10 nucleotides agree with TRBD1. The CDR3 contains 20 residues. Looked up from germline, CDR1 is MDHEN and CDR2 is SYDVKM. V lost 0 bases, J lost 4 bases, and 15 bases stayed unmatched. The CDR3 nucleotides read TGTGCCAGCAGTTTATGGAGCGGGACAGGGGTTCTAAAATCGAATCAGCCCCAGCATTTT. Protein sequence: CASSLWSGTGVLKSNQPQHF.

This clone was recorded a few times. The CDR3: CAWSQAGTGFFSNQPQHF. The CDR3, as DNA: TGTGCCTGGAGTCAAGCCGGGACAGGCTTTTTTAGCAATCAGCCCCAGCATTTT. The chain couples TRBV30 to TRBJ1-5; 8 bases map to TRBD1. J gave up 0 bases and V 2 bases, and 12 bases lay outside the gene matches. Germline CDR1 GTSNPN, CDR2 SVGIG (reference sequence). There are 18 residues in the CDR3.

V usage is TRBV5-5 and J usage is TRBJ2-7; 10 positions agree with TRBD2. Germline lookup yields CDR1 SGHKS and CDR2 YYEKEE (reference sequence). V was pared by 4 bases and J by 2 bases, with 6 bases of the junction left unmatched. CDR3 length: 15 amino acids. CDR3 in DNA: TGTGCCAGCAGCCCCCGGCTAGCGGGGGCCTACGAGCAGTACTTC. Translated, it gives CASSPRLAGAYEQYF.

CDR3 sequence reads: CASSVGGTGGPVTQYF. In DNA form, the CDR3 reads TGTGCCAGCAGCGTTGGGGGTACGGGAGGGCCTGTTACGCAGTATTTT. The chain recombines TRBV9 with TRBJ2-3; TRBD2 matches at 8 bases. Germline values: CDR1 SGDLS, CDR2 YYNGEE. The CDR3 covers 16 residues. V trimming: 2 bases; J trimming: 8 bases; junction bases outside the gene matches: 13.

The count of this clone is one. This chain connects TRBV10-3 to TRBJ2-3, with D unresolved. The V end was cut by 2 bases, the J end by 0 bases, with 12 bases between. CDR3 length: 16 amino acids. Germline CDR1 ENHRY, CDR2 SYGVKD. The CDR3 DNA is TGTGCCATCAGTGAGCCCGTGAAGACTAGCACAGATACGCAGTATTTT. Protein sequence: CAISEPVKTSTDTQYF.

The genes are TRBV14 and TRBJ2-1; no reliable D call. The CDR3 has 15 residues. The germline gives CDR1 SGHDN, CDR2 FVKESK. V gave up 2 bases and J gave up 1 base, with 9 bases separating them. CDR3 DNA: TGTGCCAGCAGCCAATCAGGCTCATCCTACAATGAGCAGTTCTTC. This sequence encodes CASSQSGSSYNEQFF.

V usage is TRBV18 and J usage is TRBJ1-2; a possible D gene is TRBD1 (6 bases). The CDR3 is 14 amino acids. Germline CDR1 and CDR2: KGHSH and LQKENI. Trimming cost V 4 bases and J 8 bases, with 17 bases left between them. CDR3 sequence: CASSLGQTTGGYTF. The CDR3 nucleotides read TGTGCCAGCTCACTCGGACAGACGACGGGAGGCTACACCTTC.

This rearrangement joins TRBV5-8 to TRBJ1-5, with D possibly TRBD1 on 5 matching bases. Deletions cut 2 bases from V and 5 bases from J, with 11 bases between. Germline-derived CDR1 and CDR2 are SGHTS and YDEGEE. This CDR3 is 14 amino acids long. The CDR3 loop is CASSFRGEDQPQHF. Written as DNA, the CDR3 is TGTGCCAGCAGCTTTCGAGGGGAGGATCAGCCCCAGCATTTT.

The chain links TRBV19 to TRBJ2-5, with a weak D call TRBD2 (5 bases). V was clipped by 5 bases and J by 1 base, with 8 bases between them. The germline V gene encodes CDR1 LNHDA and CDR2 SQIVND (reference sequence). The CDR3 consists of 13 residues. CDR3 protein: CASSYGVQETQYF. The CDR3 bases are TGTGCCAGTAGTTACGGGGTCCAAGAGACCCAGTACTTC.

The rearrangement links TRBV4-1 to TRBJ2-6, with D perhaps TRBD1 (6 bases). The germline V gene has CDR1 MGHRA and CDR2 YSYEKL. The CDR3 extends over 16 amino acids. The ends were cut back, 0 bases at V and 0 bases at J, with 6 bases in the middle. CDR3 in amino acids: CASSQDRGSGANVLTF. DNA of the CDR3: TGCGCCAGCAGCCAAGACAGGGGCTCTGGGGCCAACGTCCTGACTTTC.